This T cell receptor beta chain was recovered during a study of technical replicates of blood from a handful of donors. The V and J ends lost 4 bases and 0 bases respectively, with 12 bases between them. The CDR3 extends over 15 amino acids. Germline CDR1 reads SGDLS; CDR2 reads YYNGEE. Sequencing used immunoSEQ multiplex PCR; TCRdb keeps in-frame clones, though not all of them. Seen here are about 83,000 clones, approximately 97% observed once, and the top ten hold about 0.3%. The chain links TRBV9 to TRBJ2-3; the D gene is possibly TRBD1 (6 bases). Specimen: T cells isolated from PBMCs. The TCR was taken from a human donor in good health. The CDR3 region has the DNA TGTGCCAGCAGCCCCTTTCAGGGGAGCACAGATACGCAGTATTTT. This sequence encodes CASSPFQGSTDTQYF.